This section outlines one T cell receptor (beta chain) sequence together with its context. Its antigen is undetermined. This entry comes from a study of human T cells and chemical hapten exposure. Overall study: While the approximately 23-week study was under way, patients received diphenylcyclopropenone on the scalp every week. Study-wide results and caveats: Large CDR3 similarity clusters arose significantly more often from expanded TCRs than from controls.

Germline assignment: CDR1 SGHTA and CDR2 FQGNSA. CDR3 length: 14 amino acids. V was pared by 5 bases and J by 8 bases, with 18 bases between. Single cDNA molecules in the library carried unique molecular identifiers attached during preparation. MiXCR, applied by TCRdb to the RACE reads, yields one record per CDR3 protein. The sample has roughly 260,000 distinct CDR3 sequences, 8.6% seen once. The time point here: pre-sensitization, week 0. Treatment noted: therapeutic diphenylcyclopropenone sensitization with weekly scalp DPC. People who gave samples had alopecia, were 18 to 70 years old, and were suitable for DPC.

The sequencing used whole blood, collected in connection with sensitization to the hapten diphenylcyclopropenone (DPC). This rearrangement joins TRBV7-2 to TRBJ1-2; TRBD1 is a possible D gene (6 bases). The sequence came from a woman between 40 and 50 years old with alopecia areata. Some clones in this sample may be carry-over from other donors' samples. The CDR3 loop is CASSVRTVPKGYTF. CDR3 DNA: TGTGCCAGCAGCGTACGGACAGTTCCAAAGGGCTACACCTTC.